What follows is one T cell receptor (beta chain) and its context. What it binds is unknown. CDR1 and CDR2 from the germline V gene are SGHRS and YFSETQ. Trimming took 4 bases from V and 4 from J; bases not matched to a gene: 2. CDR3 length: 13 amino acids. Vbeta (60) and Jbeta (13) primers were used in the PCR. The protocol was immunoSEQ multiplex PCR, while the TCRdb copy is restricted to in-frame clones and leaves out a portion. The table records over 150,000 clones, around 74% of them present only once. The sample originates from a study of cytomegalovirus exposure and HLA in healthy donors. Study-level findings and limits: Most TCRs appeared rarely, but some public TCRs recurred in many donors. A further, later analysis showed that HLA-associated TCR beta chains (compared with equally common others) were more clonally expanded. As was reported, the classifier diagnosed cytomegalovirus status with high specificity and sensitivity.

The sample consisted of PBMCs. The sequence derives from a man aged 18 to 30 in good health and CMV-seronegative. J is TRBJ1-1 and V is TRBV5-1; 9 bases match TRBD1. CDR3 DNA sequence: TGCGCCAGCAGCCTGACAGGGGGCACTGAAGCTTTCTTT. Translated, it gives CASSLTGGTEAFF.